This T cell receptor (beta chain) was identified during a study of blood T cell repertoires in COVID-19 (dated by TCRdb to 2020 to 2021). Looking at the study overall: Samples from collaborators originated in the United States, Italy and Spain and spanned both the acute and convalescent phases of COVID-19. The prospective study material was composed of cDNA or gDNA derived from T cells, B-cell-depleted T cells, or PBMCs. The dataset comprised deeply sampled blood TCRbeta repertoires from subjects exposed to, actively infected with, or recovered from COVID-19. The repertoires were made available in a free public database intended to serve as a resource for research on the immune response to SARS-CoV-2. The samples were drawn from two sources: the first 160 participants of the ongoing ImmuneRACE study, and fewer than 1,500 subjects contributed by 6 global collaborators. Sample metadata almost always included a de-identified subject ID, COVID-19 status, age in years and sex. HLA class I and class II types, where available, came from metadata supplied by the sample provider rather than from assay-based typing.

Each collaborating institution followed its own protocols to collect whole blood in K2EDTA tubes. For TCRbeta analysis, collaborator samples were shipped as frozen whole blood, as isolated PBMCs, or as DNA extracted from either sample type. General study outcomes and caveats: Clinical and demographic metadata were provided uncurated, with the amount varying by source and participant.

The immunoSEQ Assay, a bias-controlled multiplex PCR, was used to amplify TCRbeta CDR3 regions from genomic DNA. In the authors' own workflow: Nucleated cell counts per sample were estimated from amplification of reference gene primers within the assay. To quantify the absolute abundance of each unique TCRbeta CDR3 rearrangement, sequence reads were collapsed and filtered. For each sample, productive Simpson clonality was calculated as the square root of Simpson's diversity index over productive rearrangements. What TCRdb holds here is the immuneACCESS table cut down to in-frame rearrangements. Part of the clones is not present; checked against another copy, under half of the missing clones reflect an unresolved V gene, and the others are unexplained. V, J and clone size were drawn from that table, and D and trimming were deduced from the DNA. For this sample the table gives about 290,000 clones, of which around four fifths were detected only once. Over 3.5% of the sample is in the top ten clones.

This clone has just one count. Its antigen remains undetermined. Per-nucleotide qualities are absent, and no much larger clonotype sits a single base away. Including the terminal cysteine and phenylalanine, the CDR3 comprises 13 residues. Solely the CDR3 DNA is kept, with 39 bases framed from the first base. The junction shows trimming of 9 bases on V and 1 base on J, plus 13 bases between the germline ends. The sequence links TRBV23-1 to TRBJ2-7; the D gene is possibly TRBD2, with 6 bases matching. TRBV23-1 is filed as an ORF, its function uncertain. The source of this sequence is a woman between 50 and 59 years old with active or convalescent COVID-19. Sequencing used peripheral blood. The DNA sequence reads TGCGCCAGGCGGAGGGTGCCATCCTACGAGCAGTACTTC. This gives the protein CARRRVPSYEQYF.